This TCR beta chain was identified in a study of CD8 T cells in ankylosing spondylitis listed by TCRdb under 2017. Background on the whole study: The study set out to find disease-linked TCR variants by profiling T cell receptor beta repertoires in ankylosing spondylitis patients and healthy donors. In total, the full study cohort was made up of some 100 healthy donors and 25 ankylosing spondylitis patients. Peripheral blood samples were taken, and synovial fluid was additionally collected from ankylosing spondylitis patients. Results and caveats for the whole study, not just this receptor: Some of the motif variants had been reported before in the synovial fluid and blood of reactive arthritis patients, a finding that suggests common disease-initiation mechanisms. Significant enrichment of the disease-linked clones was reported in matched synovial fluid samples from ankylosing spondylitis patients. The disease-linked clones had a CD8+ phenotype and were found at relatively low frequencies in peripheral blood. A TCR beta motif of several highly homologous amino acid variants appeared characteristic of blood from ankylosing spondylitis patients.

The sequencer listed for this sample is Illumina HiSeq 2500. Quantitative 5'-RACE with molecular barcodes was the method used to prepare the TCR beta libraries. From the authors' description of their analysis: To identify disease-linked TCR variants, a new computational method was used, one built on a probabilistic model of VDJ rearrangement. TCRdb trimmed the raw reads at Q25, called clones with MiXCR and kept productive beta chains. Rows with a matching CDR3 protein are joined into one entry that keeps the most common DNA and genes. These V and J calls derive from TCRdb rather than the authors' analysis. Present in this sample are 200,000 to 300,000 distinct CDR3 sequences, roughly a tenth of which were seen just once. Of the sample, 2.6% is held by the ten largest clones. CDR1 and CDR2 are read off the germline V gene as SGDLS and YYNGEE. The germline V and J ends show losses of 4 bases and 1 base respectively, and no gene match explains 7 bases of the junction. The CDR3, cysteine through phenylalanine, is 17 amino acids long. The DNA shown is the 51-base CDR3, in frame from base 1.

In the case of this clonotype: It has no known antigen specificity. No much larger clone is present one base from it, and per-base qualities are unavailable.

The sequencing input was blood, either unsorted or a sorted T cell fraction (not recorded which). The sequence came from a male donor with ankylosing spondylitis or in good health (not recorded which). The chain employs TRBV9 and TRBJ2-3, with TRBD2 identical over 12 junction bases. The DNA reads TGTGCCAGCAGCCCCCGCCGGACTAGCGGGGGCACAGATACGCAGTATTTT. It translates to CASSPRRTSGGTDTQYF.